What follows describes a single T cell receptor beta chain. The data were taken from a study of Ad26.COV2.S vaccination and SARS-CoV-2 variants. Treatment meaning: 15 to 20 received Ad26.COV2.S at low or high dose, single or two shots; about 5 received placebo; per-sample allocation not given. Vaccine and placebo recipients were sampled on day 63 after the first injection. CDR3 length: 14 residues. Germline V CDR1 and CDR2: MNHEY, SVGAGI. Trimming took 4 bases from V and 1 from J; bases not matched to a gene: 2. The assay was immunoSEQ multiplex PCR, and TCRdb's table has in-frame clones only and misses some. The data contain about 480,000 clones, roughly 85% of them singletons.

The genes are TRBV6-5 and TRBJ2-3; 7 bases fit TRBD1. This TCR came from a person between 18 and 65 years old who received the Ad26.COV2.S COVID-19 vaccine or a placebo. The material sequenced was peripheral blood, taken in a trial of Ad26.COV2.S vaccine versus placebo. CDR3: CASSLGQGTDTQYF. DNA of the CDR3: TGTGCCAGCAGTTTAGGACAGGGCACAGATACGCAGTATTTT.